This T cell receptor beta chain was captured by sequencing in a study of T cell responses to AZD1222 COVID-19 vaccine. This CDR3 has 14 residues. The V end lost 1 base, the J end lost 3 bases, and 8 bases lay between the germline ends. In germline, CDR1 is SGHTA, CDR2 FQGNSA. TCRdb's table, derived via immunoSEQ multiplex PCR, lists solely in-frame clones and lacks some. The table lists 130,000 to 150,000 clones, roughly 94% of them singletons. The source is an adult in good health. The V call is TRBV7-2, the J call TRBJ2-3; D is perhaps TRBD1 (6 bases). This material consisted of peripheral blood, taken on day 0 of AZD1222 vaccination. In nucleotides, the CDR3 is TGTGCCAGCAGCTTAGATCAGGGGACAGATACGCAGTATTTT. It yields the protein CASSLDQGTDTQYF.